Listed here are 16 T cell receptor beta chains from one sample, sequenced in a study of regulatory dendritic cells for organ transplantation (dated by TCRdb to 2016 to 2017). Library construction relied on the immunoSEQ multiplex PCR assay. TCRdb limited this immuneACCESS table to in-frame rearrangements with V and J called. A share of clones is missing; checked studies link under half to unresolved V genes, and the rest is unexplained. This sample lists 34,000 or so clones; roughly nine tenths were detected once. About 0.063% of the sample goes to the ten largest clones. The sequencing sample was made of naive CD4+ T cells from blood. Sample cell subset or site, as interpreted from the label and publication: CD45RA+ naive T cells. The origin of the receptors is a human donor in good health.

The gene calls are TRBV9 and TRBJ2-7; TRBD2 matches 8 bases. This CDR3 comprises 19 residues. The junction had 19 bases not matched to a gene; V was cut back by 4 bases and J by 1 base. Per the germline V gene, CDR1 is SGDLS and CDR2 is YYNGEE. CDR3 DNA: TGTGCCAGCAGCCCCCGAGGGGTACTAGCGGACAGAGGGTCCTACGAGCAGTACTTC. It specifies CASSPRGVLADRGSYEQYF.

The chain is built from TRBV9 and TRBJ2-3; D possibly corresponds to TRBD1 (5 bases). The CDR3 covers 15 residues. The V end lost 4 bases, the J end lost 3 bases, and 15 bases lay between the germline ends. Germline values: CDR1 SGDLS, CDR2 YYNGEE. CDR3: CASSFGQGGTDTQYF. The CDR3 DNA sequence: TGTGCCAGCAGCTTCGGTCAGGGTGGGACAGATACGCAGTATTTT.

V usage is TRBV25-1 and J usage is TRBJ1-2; D unresolved. Germline values: CDR1 MGHDK, CDR2 SYGVNS. The CDR3 spans 13 residues. Trimming took off 5 bases at V and 1 base at J, with 8 bases between the two ends. The chain's CDR3 is CASSKGSNYGYTF. Here the CDR3 DNA reads TGTGCCAGCAGTAAGGGCAGTAACTATGGCTACACCTTC.

V is TRBV5-4 and J is TRBJ2-1; 11 positions match TRBD2. The V gene's germline CDR1 is SGHNT and CDR2 YYREEE (reference sequence). V gave up 4 bases and J gave up 7 bases; unmatched junction bases: 7. The CDR3 runs 15 residues. The CDR3 nucleotides are TGTGCCAGCAGCGTTAGCGGGAGGGCCAAGAATGAGCAGTTCTTC. Its protein product is CASSVSGRAKNEQFF.

This rearrangement joins TRBV7-2 to TRBJ1-1; the D gene is possibly TRBD1 (5 bases). V was trimmed by 5 bases and J by 5 bases, leaving 18 bases between them. Germline CDR1 SGHTA, CDR2 FQGNSA. The CDR3 loop spans 15 amino acids. In nucleotides, the CDR3 is TGTGCCAGCAGCCCCACCGTGGGACTGGGGACTGAAGCTTTCTTT. As protein: CASSPTVGLGTEAFF.

The CDR3 nucleotides are TGTGCCAGCAGCTTGATTTTGGGCTCACGCGAGGATACGCAGTATTTT. Encoded protein: CASSLILGSREDTQYF. The chain recombines TRBV5-4 with TRBJ2-3; the D is unclear. Trimming removed 1 base from V and 6 bases from J, with 18 bases in between. Germline V gene sequence: CDR1 SGHNT, CDR2 YYREEE (reference sequence). The CDR3 runs 16 residues.

The chain employs TRBV7-6 and TRBJ2-3; 12 bases are a match to TRBD2. The V gene end was trimmed by 4 bases and the J gene end by 0 bases; junction bases not matched to a gene: 11. The CDR3 is 19 residues long. Germline V gene lookup returns CDR1 SGHVS and CDR2 FNYEAQ. The DNA for the CDR3 is TGTGCCAGCAGCTCAGGACTAGCGGGGACCGAGGGTAGCACAGATACGCAGTATTTT. Its translation is CASSSGLAGTEGSTDTQYF.

This CDR3 is CASSLISGDEQFF. The CDR3 DNA sequence: TGTGCCAGCAGCTTAATCAGCGGGGATGAGCAGTTCTTC. The chain joins TRBV7-2 to TRBJ2-1; the match to TRBD2 covers 7 bases. V dropped 2 bases and J dropped 8; count of bases not matched to a gene: 3. This CDR3 has 13 amino acids. Germline CDR1 SGHTA, CDR2 FQGNSA.

The chain joins TRBV7-9 to TRBJ2-7; D gene ambiguous. Germline CDR1 and CDR2: SEHNR and FQNEAQ (reference sequence). V was shortened by 1 base and J by 6 bases, with 7 bases between the two germline ends. The CDR3 covers 12 residues. The CDR3 nucleotides read TGTGCCAGCAGCTTAGTAGGGTTCGAGCAGTACTTC. Residues: CASSLVGFEQYF.

The rearrangement joins TRBV5-1 to TRBJ1-1; 9 nucleotides align to TRBD1. Germline CDR1 reads SGHRS; CDR2 reads YFSETQ. There are 14 residues in the CDR3. V trimming: 2 bases; J trimming: 6 bases; junction bases outside the gene matches: 5. The CDR3 DNA reads TGCGCCAGCAGCTTCAAACAGGGGGCGGCTGAAGCTTTCTTT. Protein product: CASSFKQGAAEAFF.

This rearrangement joins TRBV5-1 to TRBJ2-2; 7 bases line up with TRBD2. This CDR3 region has 16 residues. Unmatched junction bases numbered 3, after V lost 1 base and J lost 0 bases. The V gene's germline CDR1 is SGHRS and CDR2 YFSETQ. Here the CDR3 reads CASSLMAGANTGELFF. CDR3 sequence (DNA): TGCGCCAGCAGCTTGATGGCGGGAGCGAACACCGGGGAGCTGTTTTTT.

The chain recombines TRBV28 with TRBJ2-2; a possible D gene is TRBD2 (5 bases). Germline CDR1 is MDHEN and CDR2 is SYDVKM. The length of the CDR3 is 15 residues. V was cut by 8 bases and J by 5 bases, with 18 bases left in between. The CDR3 coding sequence is TGTGCCAGCGGTAGACTAAGCAGTGGTACCGGGGAGCTGTTTTTT. Translating gives CASGRLSSGTGELFF. The full variable domain, its missing parts supplied by reference TRBV28 and TRBJ2-2, is DVKVTQSSRYLVKRTGEKVFLECVQDMDHENMFWYRQDPGLGLRLIYFSYDVKMKEKGDIPEGYSVSREKKERFSLILESASTNQTSMYLCASGRLSSGTGELFFGEGSRLTVL.

V gene TRBV6-6 combines with J gene TRBJ1-6; no clear D. The germline V gene encodes CDR1 MNHNY and CDR2 SVGAGI (reference sequence). This CDR3 spans 15 amino acids. The V end was cut by 0 bases, the J end by 14 bases, with 17 bases between. For the CDR3, the DNA is TGTGCCAGCAGTTACTCGATAGTTTTGCAGTCAACCCTCCACTTT. Translation: CASSYSIVLQSTLHF.

CDR3 sequence: CASSPLGSGRTYEQYF. The DNA of the CDR3 is TGTGCCAGCAGCCCCTTAGGGAGCGGGCGAACCTACGAGCAGTACTTC. This chain links TRBV14 with TRBJ2-7; D perhaps matches TRBD2 (6 bases). V lost 4 bases to trimming and J lost 2 bases, with 18 bases between them. Germline CDR1 reads SGHDN; CDR2 reads FVKESK. This CDR3 comprises 16 residues.

Only one count was recorded for this clone. CDR3 in amino acids: CSVGTGDNEQFF. The CDR3 DNA is TGCAGCGTCGGGACAGGGGACAATGAGCAGTTCTTC. This rearrangement joins TRBV29-1 to TRBJ2-1; 10 bases are a match to TRBD1. V was pared by 6 bases and J by 5 bases, with 1 base of the junction left unmatched. Germline loops: CDR1 SQVTM, CDR2 ANQGSEA. The CDR3 spans 12 residues.

Written as DNA, the CDR3 is TGTGCCAGCAGTCCGGGACAGGGGCCCAATCAGCCCCAGCATTTT. It translates to CASSPGQGPNQPQHF. The rearrangement uses TRBV6-4 and TRBJ1-5, with 10 bases fitting TRBD1. Germline-derived CDR1 and CDR2 are MRHNA and SNTAGT. V shed 5 bases, J shed 3 bases, and the junction held 4 bases outside the gene matches. This CDR3 comprises 15 residues.